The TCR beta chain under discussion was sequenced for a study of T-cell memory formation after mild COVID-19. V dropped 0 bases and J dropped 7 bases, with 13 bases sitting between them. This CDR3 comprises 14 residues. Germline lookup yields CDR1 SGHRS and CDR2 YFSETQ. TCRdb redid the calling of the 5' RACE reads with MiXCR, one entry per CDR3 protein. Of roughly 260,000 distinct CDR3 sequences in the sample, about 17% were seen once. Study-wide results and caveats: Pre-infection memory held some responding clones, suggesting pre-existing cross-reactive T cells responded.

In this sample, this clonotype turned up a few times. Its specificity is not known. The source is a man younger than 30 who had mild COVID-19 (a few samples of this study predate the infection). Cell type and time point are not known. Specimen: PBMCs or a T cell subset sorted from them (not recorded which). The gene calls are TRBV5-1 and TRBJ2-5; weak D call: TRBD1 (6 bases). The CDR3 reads CASSLASGDVTQYF. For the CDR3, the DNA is TGCGCCAGCAGCTTGGCGTCAGGGGATGTGACCCAGTACTTC.